Sequencing of this TCR beta chain was carried out in a study of blood T cells in healthy people across ages. The CDR3 is made up of 15 amino acids. The V and J ends lost 4 bases and 6 bases, in that order; junction bases with no gene match: 8. Germline V lookup: CDR1 SGHAT, CDR2 FQNNGV. It was with a sample-barcoded 5' primer and a J-beta primer mix that a second PCR of roughly 7 to 12 cycles was run. TCRdb recomputed calls from the 5' RACE reads with MiXCR, one row per CDR3 protein. This table has hundreds of thousands of distinct CDR3 sequences, 52% appearing once. Sequenced input: blood. This sequence originates from a woman older than 75 in good health. This rearrangement joins TRBV11-2 to TRBJ2-1; 8 bases align to TRBD1. CDR3 nucleotide sequence: TGTGCCAGCAGCTCCCTCAGGGGGCTGCGCAATGAGCAGTTCTTC. Translation gives CASSSLRGLRNEQFF. Using reference TRBV11-2 and TRBJ2-1 for the parts outside the CDR3, the full variable domain is EAGVAQSPRYKIIEKRQSVAFWCNPISGHATLYWYQQILGQGPKLLIQFQNNGVVDDSQLPKDRFSAERLKGVDSTLKIQPAKLEDSAVYLCASSSLRGLRNEQFFGPGTRLTVL.